The clone carrying this TCR beta chain was seen ten or more times. Its target is not known. This sample is part of a study of naive and memory T cell subsets. Study-level findings and limits: Especially in CD8 cells, naive repertoires contained a few larger clonotypes, possibly CD45RA-re-expressing memory cells. Over 95% of naive TCR sequences appeared only once after error correction, unlike memory subsets.

The beta constant-region primer was an equimolar mix of two oligonucleotides covering TRBC1 and TRBC2. Ligated cDNA was amplified by four rounds of PCR with nested alpha and beta constant-region primers and SP2. TCRdb re-derived calls from the UMI-ligation and nested PCR reads in MiXCR, one entry per CDR3 protein. The table has over 90,000 distinct CDR3 sequences, roughly 10% seen once. Alpha and beta libraries were amplified separately from the second PCR onward. CD4+ T cell IFNgamma after overnight CMV lysate exposure gave donor CMV status. CD4 T cells were positively selected, then CD8 T cells from the CD4-negative fraction. From germline, CDR1 is MNHEY and CDR2 SVGAGI. The CDR3 runs to 13 residues. With 8 bases clipped from V and 3 bases from J, the junction kept 6 bases outside the gene matches.

The clonotype originates from a human donor in good health. V is TRBV6-5 and J is TRBJ2-7, with 8 bases aligning to TRBD1. Specimen: naive CD4+ T cells from blood. CDR3 region: CASGQGNSYEQYF. The CDR3 region has the DNA TGTGCCAGCGGACAGGGAAATAGCTACGAGCAGTACTTC.